A selection of T cell receptor beta chains follows, all from one sample in a study of CD8 T cells in ankylosing spondylitis. Each CDR3 protein is one row after TCRdb ran MiXCR on the 5' RACE reads. The sample contains 700,000 to 850,000 distinct CDR3 sequences, 12% of which appear only once. Input material: blood, either unsorted or a sorted T cell fraction (not recorded which). Receptors were obtained from a male donor with ankylosing spondylitis. CDR3s include the opening cysteine and the closing phenylalanine or tryptophan.

j_call	v_call	cdr3_length	cdr3_aa
TRBJ2-3	TRBV9	15	CASSVLTSGSDTQYF
TRBJ1-1	TRBV5-6	15	CASSPGGGGNTEAFF
TRBJ2-7	TRBV20-1	14	CSAYDRLGPYEQYF
TRBJ1-1	TRBV20-1	12	CSARPQGREAFF
TRBJ2-1	TRBV6-2/TRBV6-3	21	CASSYVGGGPYGSRSYNEQFF
TRBJ2-5	TRBV20-1	12	CSGEGQVQTQYF
TRBJ2-3	TRBV9	13	CASSLSPADTQYF
TRBJ1-1	TRBV20-1	14	CSVGTGDPRAEAFF
TRBJ1-2	TRBV6-1	15	CASSPSPTGDGGYTF
TRBJ2-1	TRBV18	14	CASSPGTGGFEQFF
TRBJ1-1	TRBV29-1	13	CSGSPGQVTEAFF
TRBJ1-1	TRBV12-3/TRBV12-4	17	CASSPLKGGKVNTEAFF
TRBJ1-4	TRBV4-2	17	CASSQGDADQANEKLFF
TRBJ1-2	TRBV7-8	15	CASSLAIAFIYGYTF
TRBJ2-5	TRBV5-1	13	CASSPGPQETQYF
TRBJ2-3	TRBV4-3	14	CASSQDTFTDTQYF
TRBJ1-1	TRBV20-1	14	CSASPGGGHTEAFF
TRBJ1-4	TRBV7-9	12	CASRYLDEKLFF
TRBJ1-1	TRBV5-5	14	CASSFGTVNTEAFF
TRBJ1-5	TRBV29-1	13	CSVLRGENQPQHF
TRBJ2-7	TRBV12-3/TRBV12-4	14	CASTLGQGMDEQYF
TRBJ2-6	TRBV7-3	15	CASSARSLGANVLTF